Following are 11 T cell receptor beta chains from one sample sequenced in a study of blood T cell repertoires in COVID-19. The protocol was immunoSEQ multiplex PCR, while the TCRdb copy is restricted to in-frame clones and leaves out a portion. The profile shows fewer than 10,000 clones, roughly 88% of them singletons. Sequenced sample: peripheral blood. Every receptor here comes from a human donor in a cohort sampled during active COVID-19.

The gene calls are TRBV11-2 and TRBJ2-2; D ambiguous. This CDR3 is 15 amino acids long. V dropped 1 base and J dropped 1 base, with 7 bases sitting between them. Germline CDR1 and CDR2: SGHAT and FQNNGV. The CDR3 reads CASSLVVRNTGELFF. For the CDR3, the DNA is TGTGCCAGCAGCTTAGTCGTCAGGAACACCGGGGAGCTGTTTTTT.

The chain links TRBV15 to TRBJ2-7; TRBD1 aligns across 8 bases. The trim removed 0 bases at V and 5 bases at J, leaving 6 bases unmatched. The CDR3 has 15 amino acids. CDR1 is LNHNV and CDR2 is YYDKDF in the germline V gene (reference sequence). CDR3: CATSRDRAGGHEQYF. CDR3 DNA: TGTGCCACCAGCAGAGATCGGGCAGGGGGCCACGAGCAGTACTTC.

The chain has TRBV25-1 and TRBJ2-7; 7 bases match TRBD1. The CDR3 length is 16 residues. Trimming removed 0 bases from V and 0 bases from J; junction bases left unmatched: 5. The germline V gene has CDR1 MGHDK and CDR2 SYGVNS. DNA for the CDR3: TGTGCCAGCAGTGAATACCACAGGGGTAGCTCCTACGAGCAGTACTTC. Its translation: CASSEYHRGSSYEQYF.

This chain connects TRBV7-8 to TRBJ2-7; the D is unclear. This CDR3 is built from 13 residues. Trimming took off 4 bases at V and 3 bases at J, with 10 bases between the two ends. The germline V gene encodes CDR1 SGHVS and CDR2 FQNEAQ. CDR3 sequence reads: CASSYAGGYEQYF. Written as DNA, the CDR3 is TGTGCCAGCAGCTACGCCGGCGGCTACGAGCAGTACTTC.

This chain uses TRBV7-6 with TRBJ2-3; 8 bases line up with TRBD2. Germline V gives CDR1 SGHVS, CDR2 FNYEAQ. The CDR3 extends over 15 amino acids. V lost 4 bases, J lost 2 bases, and 5 bases stayed unmatched. CDR3 region: CASSSTSGHTDTQYF. In DNA form, the CDR3 reads TGTGCCAGCAGCTCAACTAGCGGACACACAGATACGCAGTATTTT.

This sequence joins TRBV5-4 and TRBJ2-7; the D gene is possibly TRBD2 (5 bases). In germline, CDR1 is SGHNT, CDR2 YYREEE (reference sequence). This CDR3 comprises 16 residues. With 2 bases removed from V and 4 bases from J, the gap between germline ends came to 19 bases. The CDR3 loop reads CASSFTGLTRGYEQYF. CDR3 DNA: TGTGCCAGCAGCTTCACCGGACTGACCCGAGGGTACGAGCAGTACTTC.

DNA for the CDR3: TGCGCCAGCAGTGAAGACCGGGGCAGGGGGCGCGGAGAGACCCAGTACTTC. Its translation is CASSEDRGRGRGETQYF. V and J are TRBV10-1 and TRBJ2-5; 8 bases align to TRBD1. CDR3 length equals 17 residues. The V and J ends lost 3 bases and 4 bases, in that order; junction bases with no gene match: 13. Germline CDR1 WNHNN, CDR2 SYGVQD (reference sequence).

The rearrangement links TRBV7-9 to TRBJ2-7, with D possibly matching TRBD1 (6 bases). CDR1 and CDR2 from the germline V gene are SEHNR and FQNEAQ (reference sequence). V was cut by 4 bases and J by 3 bases, with 13 bases left in between. CDR3 length: 14 residues. The CDR3 DNA is TGTGCCAGCAGCTATGCAGGGGACCACTACGAGCAGTACTTC. Translating gives CASSYAGDHYEQYF.

CDR3 sequence reads: CASSVDKGEGMNTEAFF. The DNA of the CDR3 is TGTGCCAGCAGCGTAGACAAGGGCGAGGGAATGAACACTGAAGCTTTCTTT. The chain links TRBV9 to TRBJ1-1; D not resolved. This CDR3 is 17 amino acids long. Germline lookup yields CDR1 SGDLS and CDR2 YYNGEE. The germline V and J ends were trimmed by 0 bases and 0 bases, with 15 bases remaining between them.

CDR3 nucleotides: TGCAGCGTTATTGTCGGGGTGACAGGGGGAGGCAAAAACATTCAGTACTTC. Residues: CSVIVGVTGGGKNIQYF. The rearrangement links TRBV29-1 to TRBJ2-4; TRBD1 matches at 9 bases. The CDR3 spans 17 residues. Germline CDR1 and CDR2: SQVTM and ANQGSEA. After removal of 5 bases from V and 3 bases from J, the junction contained 14 bases not matched to a gene.

A few counts support this clone. The chain combines TRBV12-3 or TRBV12-4 with TRBJ2-1; D remains ambiguous. This CDR3 has 12 residues. V was cut by 1 base and J by 7 bases, with 5 bases left in between. CDR3 residues: CASSLGQNEQFF. The CDR3 DNA sequence: TGTGCCAGCAGTTTAGGACAAAATGAGCAGTTCTTC.